Following are 10 T cell receptor beta chains from one sample sequenced in a study of blood T cell repertoires in COVID-19. Repertoires were generated with immunoSEQ multiplex PCR, while TCRdb's copy carries only in-frame clones and drops some. The table records some 100,000 clones, roughly 88% of them present only once. Sequenced material: peripheral blood. These receptor sequences come from a woman in her 70s with acute or convalescent COVID-19.

The chain has TRBV28 and TRBJ2-1, with a weak D call TRBD1 (5 bases). The CDR3 length is 15 residues. In germline, CDR1 is MDHEN, CDR2 SYDVKM. V was shortened by 1 base and J by 7 bases, with 14 bases between the two germline ends. The CDR3: CASSLLGRVGNEQFF. CDR3 in DNA: TGTGCCAGCAGTTTATTGGGCAGGGTAGGGAATGAGCAGTTCTTC.

This sequence joins TRBV6-5 and TRBJ1-1; possible D gene TRBD1, 6 bases. Looked up from germline, CDR1 is MNHEY and CDR2 is SVGAGI. The V and J ends lost 7 bases and 1 base respectively, with 10 bases between them. The length of the CDR3 is 13 residues. CDR3 DNA: TGTGCCAGCAAACTGACAGGGAACACTGAAGCTTTCTTT. Amino acid sequence: CASKLTGNTEAFF.

This chain connects TRBV6-1 to TRBJ1-2, with 10 bases aligning to TRBD1. CDR1 is MNHNS, CDR2 SASEGT, per germline. This CDR3 spans 15 amino acids. The V and J ends lost 0 bases and 6 bases, in that order; junction bases with no gene match: 4. CDR3 sequence: CASSEARQGANGYTF. CDR3 DNA sequence: TGTGCCAGCAGTGAAGCACGACAGGGGGCCAATGGCTACACCTTC.

The rearrangement joins TRBV30 to TRBJ1-4; a weak D match, TRBD1 (6 bases). V lost 2 bases and J 0 bases, leaving 13 bases between the germline ends. Germline V gives CDR1 GTSNPN, CDR2 SVGIG (reference sequence). This CDR3 is 16 amino acids long. Here the CDR3 DNA reads TGTGCCTGGAGTTCGGACAGCTCTACAACTAATGAAAAACTGTTTTTT. Its translation is CAWSSDSSTTNEKLFF.

The chain uses TRBV20-1 and TRBJ2-2, with TRBD1 matching 11 bases. Trimming cost V 3 bases and J 6 bases; bases outside gene matches: 9. CDR1 and CDR2 (germline): DFQATT, SNEGSKA (reference sequence). The CDR3 runs to 16 residues. The CDR3 DNA is TGCAGTGCTAGTGGTATCGGGACAGGGGGACCCGGGGAGCTGTTTTTT. Translated, it gives CSASGIGTGGPGELFF.

The chain couples TRBV15 to TRBJ2-1, with D maybe TRBD1 (6 bases). Germline assignment: CDR1 LNHNV and CDR2 YYDKDF (reference sequence). V was shortened by 5 bases and J by 5 bases, with 16 bases between the two germline ends. CDR3 size: 15 residues. The CDR3 loop is CATSGPRGFHNEQFF. CDR3 bases: TGTGCCACCAGCGGACCCAGGGGATTCCACAATGAGCAGTTCTTC.

The rearrangement joins TRBV5-1 to TRBJ1-5; D is unclear. Deletions cut 0 bases from V and 3 bases from J, with 4 bases between. This CDR3 is 13 amino acids long. Per germline, CDR1 SGHRS and CDR2 YFSETQ. The CDR3 DNA reads as TGCGCCAGCAGCTTGGAACTCAATCAGCCCCAGCATTTT. It is translated as CASSLELNQPQHF. Looking up the rest from reference TRBV5-1 and TRBJ1-5 gives the full variable domain: KAGVTQTPRYLIKTRGQQVTLSCSPISGHRSVSWYQQTPGQGLQFLFEYFSETQRNKGNFPGRFSGRQFSNSRSEMNVSTLELGDSALYLCASSLELNQPQHFGDGTRLSIL.

Comments on this clone: This same CDR3 is encoded by further DNA sequences in the sample. The CDR3 is CASSPTGGLSGNTIYF. In DNA form, the CDR3 reads TGCGCCAGCAGTCCGACAGGGGGGCTCTCTGGAAACACCATATATTTT. The rearrangement joins TRBV5-1 to TRBJ1-3; 9 bases agree with TRBD1. This CDR3 has 16 amino acids. The germline CDR1 and CDR2 sequences are SGHRS and YFSETQ. Trimming at V came to 5 bases and at J to 0 bases, leaving 6 bases not matched to a gene. The full variable domain, in which reference TRBV5-1 and TRBJ1-3 provide the parts outside the CDR3, is KAGVTQTPRYLIKTRGQQVTLSCSPISGHRSVSWYQQTPGQGLQFLFEYFSETQRNKGNFPGRFSGRQFSNSRSEMNVSTLELGDSALYLCASSPTGGLSGNTIYFGEGSWLTVV.

The chain uses TRBV7-2 and TRBJ2-5, with a weak D call TRBD2 (6 bases). The CDR3 has 13 amino acids. Germline-derived CDR1 and CDR2 are SGHTA and FQGNSA. V was clipped by 3 bases and J by 3 bases, with 8 bases between them. The CDR3 reads CASSLEREETQYF. CDR3 nucleotides: TGTGCCAGCAGCTTGGAGCGGGAAGAGACCCAGTACTTC.

This chain connects TRBV5-8 to TRBJ1-5; no definite D call. CDR1 is SGHTS and CDR2 is YDEGEE in the germline V gene. The CDR3 covers 14 residues. Trimming shortened V by 2 bases and J by 3 bases, and 9 bases separated the two germline ends. CDR3 coding DNA: TGTGCCAGCAGCTTTAGTATGCTCAATCAGCCCCAGCATTTT. It is translated as CASSFSMLNQPQHF.